These 9 T cell receptor beta chains were sequenced from one sample in a study of cytomegalovirus exposure and HLA in healthy donors. With 60 Vbeta and 13 Jbeta primers, the PCR was carried out. Repertoires were generated with immunoSEQ multiplex PCR, while TCRdb's copy carries only in-frame clones and drops some. The sample has 80,000 to 100,000 clones, around 77% seen once. The specimen was PBMCs. The receptor source for this set is a man aged 35 to 55 in good health and CMV-seronegative.

J is TRBJ2-5 and V is TRBV7-9; perhaps TRBD2 as D (7 bases). From germline, CDR1 is SEHNR and CDR2 FQNEAQ (reference sequence). The V end lost 4 bases, the J end lost 4 bases, and 16 bases lay between the germline ends. The CDR3 covers 15 residues. The CDR3 nucleotides are TGTGCCAGCAGCTACAGGGTTACGGGAGGAGAGACCCAGTACTTC. Translated, it gives CASSYRVTGGETQYF.

The V gene is TRBV4-1, the J gene TRBJ1-2; TRBD1 matches 8 bases. Germline loops: CDR1 MGHRA, CDR2 YSYEKL. V lost 0 bases and J lost 1; bases outside the gene matches: 4. This CDR3 is 16 amino acids long. The CDR3 loop is CASSQDSGQGNYGYTF. For the CDR3, the DNA is TGCGCCAGCAGCCAAGATTCCGGACAGGGTAACTATGGCTACACCTTC.

The V call is TRBV12-5, the J call TRBJ2-3, with D unclear. Per germline, CDR1 LGHNT and CDR2 FRNRAP. This CDR3 is built from 11 residues. V was trimmed by 9 bases and J by 1 base, leaving 5 bases between them. The CDR3 protein is CASRGTDTQYF. The CDR3 DNA reads as TGTGCTAGCCGTGGCACAGATACGCAGTATTTT.

The chain couples TRBV5-1 to TRBJ2-7; tentatively, D is TRBD2 (6 bases). Germline CDR1 is SGHRS and CDR2 is YFSETQ. CDR3 size: 16 residues. V gave up 0 bases and J gave up 6 bases, with 19 bases separating them. The CDR3 sequence: CASSLGEARATGEQYF. For the CDR3, the DNA is TGCGCCAGCAGCTTGGGGGAGGCCAGGGCGACGGGCGAGCAGTACTTC.

This clone showed up just once. J is TRBJ1-2 and V is TRBV10-2; no definite D call. V lost 1 base, J lost 6 bases, and 6 bases lay in between. The CDR3 runs 12 residues. The germline gives CDR1 WSHSY, CDR2 SAAADI. The DNA of the CDR3 is TGCGCCAGCAGTGAGTTGGCGGATGGCTACACCTTC. Protein product: CASSELADGYTF.

V and J are TRBV4-1 and TRBJ2-5; TRBD1 matches 8 bases. Germline V gene data show CDR1 as MGHRA and CDR2 as YSYEKL. CDR3 length: 16 amino acids. V lost 3 bases to trimming and J lost 5 bases; unmatched junction nucleotides: 11. CDR3 DNA: TGCGCCAGCAGCCATGATATGACAGGGGATGTGGAGACCCAGTACTTC. Amino acids: CASSHDMTGDVETQYF.

This clone is a singleton in its sample. The chain uses TRBV4-1 and TRBJ1-6; TRBD1 agrees at 9 bases. The CDR3 extends over 16 amino acids. In germline, CDR1 is MGHRA, CDR2 YSYEKL. The trim removed 0 bases at V and 8 bases at J, leaving 5 bases unmatched. CDR3 nucleotides: TGCGCCAGCAGCCAAGAAACAGGGGGCCTCCATTCACCCCTCCACTTT. Its protein is CASSQETGGLHSPLHF.

This clone appeared a few times. The chain is built from TRBV28 and TRBJ1-1; D is perhaps TRBD1 (6 bases). CDR3 length: 17 residues. The V gene lost 5 bases and the J gene lost 6 bases, with 25 bases spanning the gap. Germline CDR1 MDHEN, CDR2 SYDVKM. In DNA form, the CDR3 reads TGTGCCAGCAGTCTCCAGGGGCTTGGAAGGTTGGGCGCTGAAGCTTTCTTT. This codes for CASSLQGLGRLGAEAFF.

This clone was recorded a few times. V and J are TRBV11-2 and TRBJ2-1; D remains ambiguous. Germline assignment: CDR1 SGHAT and CDR2 FQNNGV. This CDR3 is 11 amino acids long. V shed 1 base and J shed 9 bases, with 4 bases lying between them. The CDR3 loop reads CASSLAPEQFF. The CDR3 coding sequence is TGTGCCAGCAGCTTAGCTCCTGAGCAGTTCTTC.